This T cell receptor (beta chain) was recorded in a study of T cell responses to AZD1222 COVID-19 vaccine. Study context: Both about-4-week and about-12-week second-dose recipients were combined. Overall study findings and caveats: Most donors were white British, females outnumbered males, and clonal diversity was possibly underestimated.

Per germline, CDR1 SGHRS and CDR2 YFSETQ. Between the trimmed V and J ends, which lost 2 bases and 0 bases, there was a span of 5 bases. The CDR3 extends over 13 amino acids. Regarding this clone: Antigen: not known.

Libraries were prepared by immunoSEQ multiplex PCR; TCRdb keeps only in-frame clonotypes and omits some of them. The table includes some 110,000 clones, about four fifths detected once. The sequence was collected from an adult in good health. The chain has TRBV5-1 and TRBJ1-2; no definite D call. Sample: peripheral blood, taken on day 0 of AZD1222 vaccination. The CDR3 loop reads CASSFESNYGYTF. CDR3 in DNA: TGCGCCAGCAGCTTCGAATCTAACTATGGCTACACCTTC.